These 24 T cell receptor beta chains originate from one sample sequenced in a study of T-cell reconstitution after alpha-beta-depleted transplantation in children. Unique molecular identifiers were incorporated into the prepared TCRbeta library. Each CDR3 protein gets one entry after TCRdb re-called the PCR reads with MiXCR. The repertoire holds some 500,000 distinct CDR3 sequences, with about 31% as singletons. The material was PBMCs from the stem cell graft donor, obtained from the stem cell graft. Receptors were obtained from a human donor who donated a stem cell graft to a child with aplastic anemia.

V usage is TRBV6-2 or TRBV6-3 and J usage is TRBJ1-2; no reliable D call. V was shortened by 2 bases and J by 2 bases, with 9 bases between the two germline ends. Germline CDR1 reads MNHEY; CDR2 reads SVGEGT. The CDR3 is made up of 14 amino acids. CDR3 nucleotide sequence: TGTGCCAGCAGTTACGGGCGTAACAACTATGGCTACACCTTC. It is translated as CASSYGRNNYGYTF.

There are a few counts of this clonotype. V gene TRBV10-3 combines with J gene TRBJ2-1; 8 nucleotides match TRBD1. Trimming removed 6 bases from V and 8 bases from J; junction bases left unmatched: 6. Per germline, CDR1 ENHRY and CDR2 SYGVKD. The CDR3 loop spans 13 amino acids. The DNA for the CDR3 is TGTGCCATCAGAACAGGGGGAGTGGATGAGCAGTTCTTC. Translated, it gives CAIRTGGVDEQFF.

The genes are TRBV28 and TRBJ1-5; D remains unclear. Germline loops: CDR1 MDHEN, CDR2 SYDVKM. V was shortened by 2 bases and J by 6 bases, with 11 bases between the two germline ends. The CDR3 covers 14 residues. CDR3 region: CASSLPSRGQPQHF. CDR3 DNA sequence: TGTGCCAGCAGTTTACCCTCGCGGGGTCAGCCCCAGCATTTT. The variable domain in full, completed from reference TRBV28 and TRBJ1-5, reads DVKVTQSSRYLVKRTGEKVFLECVQDMDHENMFWYRQDPGLGLRLIYFSYDVKMKEKGDIPEGYSVSREKKERFSLILESASTNQTSMYLCASSLPSRGQPQHFGDGTRLSIL.

This clonotype was seen only a few times. The chain joins TRBV7-3 to TRBJ2-7; D is ambiguous. This CDR3 spans 15 amino acids. Per germline, CDR1 SGHTA and CDR2 FQGTGA. Trimming took 0 bases from V and 2 from J, leaving 11 bases between them. This chain's CDR3 is CASSLTLHQPYEQYF. DNA for the CDR3: TGTGCCAGCAGCTTAACGCTTCATCAGCCCTACGAGCAGTACTTC.

The rearrangement joins TRBV10-3 to TRBJ2-1; 14 nucleotides line up with TRBD2. Germline-derived CDR1 and CDR2 are ENHRY and SYGVKD. V trimming: 6 bases; J trimming: 7 bases; junction bases outside the gene matches: 2. CDR3 size: 14 residues. CDR3 amino acids: CAIRGTSGSNEQFF. CDR3 nucleotides: TGTGCCATCAGGGGGACTAGCGGGAGTAATGAGCAGTTCTTC.

This clonotype was seen a few times. This sequence joins TRBV20-1 and TRBJ1-2, with 9 bases lining up with TRBD1. Germline CDR1 and CDR2: DFQATT and SNEGSKA (reference sequence). V gave up 1 base and J gave up 7 bases; unmatched junction bases: 7. The CDR3 consists of 14 residues. DNA of the CDR3: TGCAGTGCTAGAGCCCTGGGACAGGGTGGTGGCTACACCTTC. This codes for CSARALGQGGGYTF.

This chain connects TRBV4-3 to TRBJ1-2; 10 bases match TRBD1. V was clipped by 0 bases and J by 5 bases; unmatched bases: 9. Germline V gene sequence: CDR1 LGHNA, CDR2 YSLEER. CDR3 length: 17 amino acids. Here the CDR3 reads CASSQDRWGQGRYGYTF. The DNA of the CDR3 is TGCGCCAGCAGCCAAGATAGGTGGGGACAGGGGCGGTATGGCTACACCTTC.

The chain recombines TRBV13 with TRBJ1-2; 8 bases are a match to TRBD1. This CDR3 is 16 amino acids long. In germline, CDR1 is PRHDT, CDR2 FYEKMQ (reference sequence). The ends lost 5 bases at V and 0 bases at J; junction bases unmatched: 8. Written as DNA, the CDR3 is TGTGCCAGCAGCCCTCTTTCAGGGGGCCCTAACTATGGCTACACCTTC. Protein: CASSPLSGGPNYGYTF.

This clonotype is a singleton in its sample. The chain carries TRBV6-2 or TRBV6-3 and TRBJ1-1; D not resolved. CDR1 is MNHEY and CDR2 is SVGEGT in the germline V gene. The CDR3 extends over 15 amino acids. V lost 1 base and J 1 base, leaving 10 bases between the germline ends. The CDR3 protein is CASSYFITRNTEAFF. CDR3 nucleotides: TGTGCCAGCAGTTACTTTATTACAAGGAACACTGAAGCTTTCTTT.

This clonotype was seen only a few times. V is TRBV9 and J is TRBJ2-5, with 8 bases matching TRBD1. Germline lookup yields CDR1 SGDLS and CDR2 YYNGEE. With 4 bases clipped from V and 3 bases from J, the junction kept 5 bases outside the gene matches. This CDR3 is 14 amino acids long. The CDR3 here is CASSPGQGEETQYF. CDR3 coding DNA: TGTGCCAGCAGCCCTGGACAGGGAGAAGAGACCCAGTACTTC.

This clonotype showed up just a few times. The chain links TRBV28 to TRBJ2-5; D may be TRBD1 (6 bases). The germline V and J ends were trimmed by 5 bases and 5 bases, with 15 bases remaining between them. Germline CDR1 is MDHEN and CDR2 is SYDVKM. The CDR3 consists of 14 residues. For the CDR3, the DNA is TGTGCCAGCAGTGGGGCTACAGGGTTGGAGACCCAGTACTTC. Protein sequence: CASSGATGLETQYF. Full variable domain (remainder filled in from reference TRBV28 and TRBJ2-5): DVKVTQSSRYLVKRTGEKVFLECVQDMDHENMFWYRQDPGLGLRLIYFSYDVKMKEKGDIPEGYSVSREKKERFSLILESASTNQTSMYLCASSGATGLETQYFGPGTRLLVL.

This clonotype was observed at least ten times. V gene TRBV12-3 or TRBV12-4 combines with J gene TRBJ2-1; D unresolved. The CDR3 consists of 13 residues. The V gene lost 3 bases and the J gene lost 4 bases, with 7 bases spanning the gap. DNA of the CDR3: TGTGCCAGCAGTTTCACTTCGTACAATGAGCAGTTCTTC. Its protein product is CASSFTSYNEQFF.

The chain has TRBV5-8 and TRBJ1-5, with TRBD1 matching over 7 bases. Germline V CDR1 and CDR2: SGHTS, YDEGEE. This CDR3 region has 15 residues. V gave up 2 bases and J gave up 6 bases; unmatched junction bases: 8. The CDR3 loop is CASSFQGVAGQPQHF. The DNA of the CDR3 is TGTGCCAGCAGCTTCCAGGGGGTGGCAGGTCAGCCCCAGCATTTT.

This clonotype was detected a few times. The germline gene is not matched at one end of the junction; a read error may be the cause. V is TRBV14 and J is TRBJ2-1; tentatively, D is TRBD2 (6 bases). CDR3 size: 15 residues. Germline CDR1 SGHDN, CDR2 FVKESK. Here the CDR3 DNA reads TGTCCCAGCAGCCAAGCAGCTAGCGCCTACAATGAGCAGTTCTTC. Protein sequence: CPSSQAASAYNEQFF.

This clonotype was detected once. The chain has TRBV12-3 or TRBV12-4 and TRBJ2-6; the D call may be TRBD1 or TRBD2 (5 bases each). This CDR3 region has 20 residues. Trimming pared 2 bases from V and 3 bases from J, leaving 23 bases between. CDR3 in amino acids: CASSLRGHQRLSVGANVLTF. The CDR3 DNA sequence: TGTGCCAGCAGTTTAAGGGGTCACCAGCGGTTAAGCGTTGGGGCCAACGTCCTGACTTTC.

The chain uses TRBV18 and TRBJ2-3; 8 bases fit TRBD1. J lost 2 bases, V lost 3 bases, and 7 bases had no gene match. CDR3 length: 16 residues. Germline V gene sequence: CDR1 KGHSH, CDR2 LQKENI. The CDR3 region is CASSPADRVTTDTQYF. The CDR3 DNA is TGTGCCAGCTCACCCGCGGACAGGGTGACCACAGATACGCAGTATTTT.

The V and J genes are TRBV20-1 and TRBJ2-1, with 11 nucleotides matching TRBD2. Germline values: CDR1 DFQATT, CDR2 SNEGSKA (reference sequence). The CDR3 is 15 amino acids. J was trimmed by 8 bases and V by 6 bases; bases with no gene match: 12. CDR3 protein: CSAPPGTSGADEQFF. DNA of the CDR3: TGCAGTGCCCCTCCCGGGACTAGCGGAGCAGATGAGCAGTTCTTC.

This chain connects TRBV12-3 or TRBV12-4 to TRBJ2-6; no clear D. The V end was cut by 6 bases, the J end by 1 base, with 13 bases between. CDR3 length: 16 amino acids. The CDR3: CASSEFLGSGANVLTF. The CDR3 DNA reads TGTGCCAGCAGCGAGTTTCTGGGATCTGGGGCCAACGTCCTGACTTTC.

The chain employs TRBV19 and TRBJ2-1; TRBD2 matches at 14 bases. CDR1 LNHDA and CDR2 SQIVND come from the germline V gene (reference sequence). The CDR3 runs 16 residues. V was pared by 7 bases and J by 9 bases, with 11 bases of the junction left unmatched. The CDR3 region has the DNA TGTGCCAGTATTAGAACCGGGACTAGCGGGAGTATTGAGCAGTTCTTC. Translating it yields CASIRTGTSGSIEQFF. The complete variable domain, with remaining parts taken from reference TRBV19 and TRBJ2-1, reads DGGITQSPKYLFRKEGQNVTLSCEQNLNHDAMYWYRQDPGQGLRLIYYSQIVNDFQKGDIAEGYSVSREKKESFPLTVTSAQKNPTAFYLCASIRTGTSGSIEQFFGPGTRLTVL.

The chain is built from TRBV27 and TRBJ1-2, with no clear D. Germline CDR1 and CDR2: MNHEY and SMNVEV (reference sequence). V lost 4 bases and J lost 4, with 13 bases in between. CDR3 length: 14 residues. The CDR3: CASSSEKGSYGYTF. The CDR3 DNA follows: TGTGCCAGCAGTTCGGAAAAGGGTTCCTATGGCTACACCTTC.

This clonotype was seen only a few times. The chain couples TRBV28 to TRBJ1-4; no clear D. CDR1 is MDHEN and CDR2 is SYDVKM in the germline V gene. V lost 3 bases and J lost 0, with 8 bases in between. This CDR3 has 15 residues. CDR3: CASSFPGSTNEKLFF. In DNA, the CDR3 is TGTGCCAGCAGTTTTCCCGGGTCAACTAATGAAAAACTGTTTTTT.

About this clonotype: Given the absence of the conserved phenylalanine or tryptophan at the CDR3 end, a read error is likely. J is TRBJ1-2 and V is TRBV20-1, with a tentative D call TRBD1 (6 bases). Per the germline V gene, CDR1 is DFQATT and CDR2 is SNEGSKA (reference sequence). This CDR3 has 13 amino acids. Trimming cost V 4 bases and J 4 bases, with 13 bases left between them. CDR3 DNA: TGCAGTGCTATATCAGGGGCCGGCTATGGCTACACCTTG. Its translation: CSAISGAGYGYTL.

This clonotype was seen only a few times. This chain uses TRBV6-2 or TRBV6-3 with TRBJ2-7, with TRBD1 matching 7 bases. The CDR3 has 14 residues. The J segment lost 2 bases and the V segment lost 4 bases, leaving 5 bases of the junction unmatched. From germline, CDR1 is MNHEY and CDR2 SVGEGT. The CDR3 DNA sequence: TGTGCCAGCAGTTTAACAGGGGAAACCTACGAGCAGTACGTC. Translated: CASSLTGETYEQYV.

Only one count was recorded for this clonotype. The rearrangement joins TRBV3-1 to TRBJ2-7; 9 nucleotides agree with TRBD2. J gave up 0 bases and V 4 bases, and 7 bases lay outside the gene matches. Germline V lookup: CDR1 LGHDT, CDR2 YNNKEL (reference sequence). This CDR3 contains 16 residues. This chain's CDR3 is CASSRIAGVSSYEQYV. For the CDR3, the DNA is TGTGCCAGCAGCCGAATAGCGGGAGTTAGCTCCTACGAGCAGTACGTC.